These T cell receptor beta chains were read from a single sample in a study of T cells after yellow fever vaccination. One entry per CDR3 protein results from TCRdb running MiXCR on the 5' RACE reads. This table holds 500,000 to 650,000 distinct CDR3 sequences, roughly an eighth found once. The sample was PBMCs, taken on the day of the yellow fever booster vaccination. The receptors shown here come from a man between 25 and 39 years old who received the YFV17D yellow fever vaccine. Both conserved end residues are part of each CDR3. A D gene is named only where the DNA matches it firmly. For some rows the clone size is stated as once, few or many, or as a class when expanded; others skip it.

12,TRBV7-2,.,TRBJ2-1,few,CASSDVYNEQFF,TGTGCCAGCAGCGACGTTTACAATGAGCAGTTCTTC
14,TRBV20-1,.,TRBJ2-3,.,CSAISADSTDTQYF,TGCAGTGCTATTTCGGCGGACAGCACAGATACGCAGTATTTT
15,TRBV7-2,TRBD1,TRBJ1-6,.,CASSPQQGRNSPLHF,TGTGCCAGCAGCCCTCAACAGGGGCGGAATTCACCCCTCCACTTT
16,TRBV7-9,TRBD2,TRBJ2-5,.,CASSPGLAGAKETQYF,TGTGCCAGCAGCCCGGGACTAGCGGGCGCTAAAGAGACCCAGTACTTC
16,TRBV7-2,TRBD2,TRBJ2-7,many,CASSPRGLAGGYEQYF,TGTGCCAGCAGCCCACGGGGACTAGCGGGAGGGTACGAGCAGTACTTC
15,TRBV29-1,TRBD2,TRBJ2-3,many,CSVAAIAGGTDTQYF,TGCAGCGTGGCAGCTATAGCGGGCGGCACAGATACGCAGTATTTT
17,TRBV4-2,TRBD2,TRBJ2-1,.,CASSHEGLAVSYNEQFF,TGTGCCAGCAGCCACGAGGGACTAGCGGTCTCCTACAATGAGCAGTTCTTC
13,TRBV29-1,TRBD2,TRBJ2-5,few,CSVASGTLETQYF,TGCAGCGTTGCTAGCGGGACGTTGGAGACCCAGTACTTC
15,TRBV20-1,.,TRBJ2-7,few,CSASRGDGAGHEQYF,TGCAGTGCTAGCCGAGGGGATGGAGCGGGCCATGAGCAGTACTTC
15,TRBV3-1,.,TRBJ2-3,.,CASSRSYLSTDTQYF,TGTGCCAGCAGCCGAAGTTACCTTAGCACAGATACGCAGTATTTT
14,TRBV25-1,TRBD1,TRBJ2-7,many,CASRGTGVSYEQYF,TGTGCCAGCAGGGGGACAGGTGTATCCTACGAGCAGTACTTC
16,TRBV29-1,TRBD2,TRBJ2-2,few,CSVEDPGGRYTGELFF,TGCAGCGTTGAAGATCCGGGCGGGAGGTACACCGGGGAGCTGTTTTTT
15,TRBV7-7,TRBD2,TRBJ2-2,few,CASSLEAGDGGELFF,TGTGCCAGCAGCTTAGAAGCGGGAGATGGCGGGGAGCTGTTTTTT
17,TRBV10-3,TRBD2,TRBJ2-7,few,CAISVRAGTSSSYEQYF,TGTGCCATCAGTGTACGGGCCGGGACTAGCAGCTCCTACGAGCAGTACTTC
14,TRBV9,.,TRBJ2-3,few,CASSVLMGGDTQYF,TGTGCCAGCAGCGTACTAATGGGTGGAGATACGCAGTATTTT
12,TRBV29-1,TRBD2,TRBJ2-5,few,CSVREGQETQYF,TGCAGCGTTCGGGAGGGCCAAGAGACCCAGTACTTC
15,TRBV7-6,.,TRBJ2-5,.,CASSLVGRGGQTQYF,TGTGCCAGCAGCTTAGTGGGCAGGGGCGGTCAGACCCAGTACTTC
14,TRBV12-3/TRBV12-4,TRBD1,TRBJ1-1,many,CASSLTGGYTEAFF,TGTGCCAGCAGCTTAACAGGGGGCTACACTGAAGCTTTCTTT
11,TRBV12-3/TRBV12-4,.,TRBJ2-2,.,CASAQGRELFF,TGTGCCAGCGCCCAAGGCAGGGAGCTGTTTTTT
15,TRBV11-2,.,TRBJ2-1,few,CASSSRDIYYNEQFF,TGTGCCAGCAGCTCTCGGGACATCTATTACAATGAGCAGTTCTTC
15,TRBV12-3/TRBV12-4,.,TRBJ2-3,few,CASTLGARAADTQYF,TGTGCCAGCACGTTAGGGGCTAGAGCTGCAGATACGCAGTATTTT
13,TRBV7-2,.,TRBJ2-1,.,CASSAGPYNEQFF,TGTGCCAGCAGCGCGGGACCCTACAATGAGCAGTTCTTC
17,TRBV4-3,TRBD1,TRBJ2-3,few,CASSQDLGQGTPDTQYF,TGCGCCAGCAGCCAAGATCTGGGACAGGGGACGCCCGATACGCAGTATTTT
18,TRBV5-1,TRBD1,TRBJ2-3,many,CASSQPSEPTGPPDTQYF,TGCGCCAGCAGCCAGCCATCGGAACCGACAGGGCCCCCAGATACGCAGTATTTT
20,TRBV9,TRBD2,TRBJ2-1,.,CASSVGGASGSREGYNEQFF,TGTGCCAGCAGCGTAGGTGGGGCTAGCGGGAGCCGAGAAGGCTACAATGAGCAGTTCTTC
12,TRBV6-1,TRBD1,TRBJ1-2,few,CASSPGTGVNTF,TGTGCCAGCAGTCCCGGGACAGGGGTAAACACCTTC
12,TRBV6-6,TRBD1,TRBJ2-2,.,CASARGSGELFF,TGTGCCAGCGCCAGGGGGAGCGGGGAGCTGTTTTTT